This T cell receptor (beta chain) was captured by sequencing in a study of molecular identifiers for immune sequencing clone quantification (dated by TCRdb to the late 2010s). Looking at the study overall: For a replicate experiment, RNA from around 20,000 or 100,000 naive CD8 T cells was divided into five aliquots, of which four were sequenced. This methods study used CD8 T cells to benchmark TCR RNA copy counting and molecular-identifier clustering-based TCR repertoire sequencing (MIDCIRS). Points the paper makes about the study in general: Modeling indicated around 3.2 TCR RNA copies recovered per cell, compared with around 10 by digital PCR, which implies a capture efficiency of around 30%. Highly expanded clone sizes could be underestimated because identical TCR molecules may share a barcode. Spiked-in Jurkat TCR RNA equal to a single cell's worth was reported to be detectable even within one million naive CD8 T cells. The naive libraries included spiked-in Jurkat TCR RNA (around nine copies' worth), and this Jurkat TCR RNA is not part of the donor repertoire. Clones above 20 RNA copies held over 97% of molecules in CMV-specific effector cells but under 1% in naive cells. When barcode sub-clustering was left out, chimeric consensus sequences inflated TCR diversity, with chimeras reaching as high as 47%.

Reading from cysteine to phenylalanine, the CDR3 counts 19 amino acids. Only CDR3 DNA remains: 57 bases, in frame from the first base. V loses 1 base, J loses 3 bases, and the germline ends lie 24 bases apart. The germline V gene encodes CDR1 LGHNA and CDR2 YNFKEQ. As for this clonotype: Its recognized antigen is unknown. It has no much larger one-base neighbor in the sample; base qualities were not kept.

Libraries of naive CD8 T cells were built from anywhere between roughly 17,000 and 1,100,000 sorted cells, with 10%, 30% or 50% of the purified RNA used. On a BD FACSAria II, naive CD8 T cells were FACS-sorted as CD8+CD4-CCR7+CD45RA+ and collected into RLT Plus buffer. Detection sensitivity was tested by spiking Jurkat RNA equal to over 8 TCR copies' worth into samples containing roughly 19,000-1,000,000 naive CD8 T cells. CD8 T cells were enriched using RosetteSep CD8+ T Cell Enrichment Cocktail and Ficoll-Paque, and the enriched cells then underwent ACK red cell lysis. Library construction relied on PCR. Sequencer: Illumina HiSeq 4000. Preparation of bulk TCR libraries followed a previously described approach, with the TCR primers listed in Table S5. The Qiagen AllPrep DNA/RNA kit was used to purify total RNA. Reads from multiple sequencing runs of the same library were pooled before analysis. As for how the authors treated the data: Reads were retained only if the reads had an exact TCR constant sequence, and the retained reads were trimmed to 150 nt and grouped according to their 12-nt molecular barcodes. Reads in each barcode group were sub-clustered using a 15% Levenshtein threshold, and a quality-weighted consensus sequence was built for each RNA molecule. Non-functional sequences were removed, as were lower-count sequences one edit away from another. Based on a fit of two negative binomial distributions, barcode sub-clusters having less than 20% of the maximum read count were discarded. TCRdb cleaned the public reads at Q25 with fastp, built clones with MiXCR and kept in-frame beta chains. Rows merge per CDR3 protein into single entries with the most common DNA and genes. The V and J calls and clone size are TCRdb's, not the authors'. The sample records some 650,000 distinct CDR3 sequences, less than 20% of which are singletons. 0.85% of the sample rests with the top ten.

This receptor chain uses TRBV4-2 and TRBJ1-2, with TRBD1 tentatively as D gene (6 bases match). The sequence was obtained from a human donor in good health. Some libraries in this study had Jurkat cell RNA spiked in. Sequencing used naive CD8+ T cells from blood, with Jurkat cell RNA spiked in. This sample's cell subset or site label indicates: FACS-sorted CD8+CD4-CCR7+CD45RA+ naive T cells. The bases are TGTGCCAGCAGCCAAGGGCTACAGGGTCATCCAGCTGGAGACTATGGCTACACCTTC. Its product reads: CASSQGLQGHPAGDYGYTF.